This TCR beta chain was found in a study of beta chain features in type 1 diabetes. At the level of the study: The examined sorted cells totaled approximately 100 million across samples.

TCRB transcripts that were expressed got sequenced, as all of the isolated RNA had been reverse transcribed. Here immunoSEQ multiplex PCR was the method, and the copy in TCRdb shows in-frame clones only, minus some. The table shows about 370,000 clones, with roughly 16% occurring only once. From germline, CDR1 is MNHEY and CDR2 SVGAGI. The V and J ends lost 6 bases and 5 bases respectively, with 7 bases between them. The CDR3 is made up of 12 amino acids. As concerns this clone: Other nucleotide sequences in the sample specify the same CDR3.

The sample was naive CD4+ T cells from blood. The genes are TRBV6-5 and TRBJ2-2; no reliable D call. The clonotype comes from a woman under 30 in good health. Here the CDR3 DNA reads TGTGCCAGCAGCTTCCTTACCGGGGAGCTGTTTTTT. Its translation is CASSFLTGELFF.